These 20 T cell receptor beta chains share one sample of origin, sequenced in a study of shared clonotypes between healthy human individuals. The method was immunoSEQ multiplex PCR; TCRdb's version includes in-frame clones alone and lacks a portion of them. The sample has over a million clones; approximately 97% are singletons. The sample was naive CD4+ T cells sorted from blood. Subset: CD45RA+ positively selected. These receptors all stem from a man between 25 and 39 years old in good health.

V and J are TRBV7-3 and TRBJ2-7, with 9 bases matching TRBD2. V was pared by 2 bases and J by 4 bases, with 6 bases of the junction left unmatched. Germline assignment: CDR1 SGHTA and CDR2 FQGTGA. The CDR3 spans 15 residues. This CDR3 reads CASSLDLAGRYEQYF. The CDR3 nucleotides read TGTGCCAGCAGCTTAGATCTAGCGGGGAGATACGAGCAGTACTTC.

This clone has a single count. The rearrangement uses TRBV2 and TRBJ1-2, with 12 bases identical to TRBD1. V shed 6 bases and J 5 bases; nucleotides not matched to a gene: 4. CDR3 length: 14 amino acids. Germline values: CDR1 SNHLY, CDR2 FYNNEI. CDR3 amino acids: CASRPGQGAYGYTF. CDR3 sequence (DNA): TGTGCCAGCAGGCCGGGACAGGGGGCTTATGGCTACACCTTC. Full variable domain (remainder filled in from reference TRBV2 and TRBJ1-2): EPEVTQTPSHQVTQMGQEVILRCVPISNHLYFYWYRQILGQKVEFLVSFYNNEISEKSEIFDDQFSVERPDGSNFTLKIRSTKLEDSAMYFCASRPGQGAYGYTFGSGTRLTVV.

The chain employs TRBV4-1 and TRBJ2-3; D gene uncertain. Trimming removed 0 bases at V and 4 bases at J, with 5 bases between. This CDR3 has 13 residues. Germline CDR1 and CDR2: MGHRA and YSYEKL. This CDR3 is CASSQDFADTQYF. CDR3 nucleotides: TGCGCCAGCAGCCAAGATTTCGCAGATACGCAGTATTTT.

The genes are TRBV9 and TRBJ1-2, with D perhaps TRBD1 (5 bases). The V gene's germline CDR1 is SGDLS and CDR2 YYNGEE. Trimming removed 0 bases from V and 2 bases from J, with 17 bases in between. The CDR3 sequence is 17 residues long. CDR3 nucleotides: TGTGCCAGCAGCGTAGACCAAAAAGGACATCCAAACTATGGCTACACCTTC. It codes for CASSVDQKGHPNYGYTF.

This clone was found once. The chain links TRBV5-5 to TRBJ2-3; TRBD2 aligns across 11 bases. Trimming took 0 bases from V and 2 from J; bases not matched to a gene: 5. Germline loops: CDR1 SGHKS, CDR2 YYEKEE (reference sequence). The CDR3 loop spans 17 amino acids. DNA for the CDR3: TGTGCCAGCAGCTTGGTGCCACTAGCGGGGGTCACAGATACGCAGTATTTT. Protein: CASSLVPLAGVTDTQYF.

This sequence joins TRBV27 and TRBJ2-2, with D perhaps given as TRBD1 or TRBD2 (5 bases each). Germline assignment: CDR1 MNHEY and CDR2 SMNVEV (reference sequence). Trimming removed 6 bases from V and 0 bases from J, with 11 bases in between. There are 15 residues in the CDR3. The chain's CDR3 is CASSLLGANTGELFF. The CDR3 DNA is TGTGCCAGCAGCCTTCTGGGGGCGAACACCGGGGAGCTGTTTTTT.

J is TRBJ1-2 and V is TRBV6-1; D not certain. In germline, CDR1 is MNHNS, CDR2 SASEGT. Trimming left V 2 bases short and J 1 base short, with 11 bases between. The CDR3 runs 15 residues. The CDR3 sequence: CASSEPGSGNYGYTF. DNA for the CDR3: TGTGCCAGCAGTGAACCCGGGTCAGGTAACTATGGCTACACCTTC.

J is TRBJ2-7 and V is TRBV2; no clear D. Germline V gene sequence: CDR1 SNHLY, CDR2 FYNNEI. V lost 9 bases and J lost 3, with 12 bases in between. The CDR3 has 12 amino acids. Here the CDR3 reads CASITDFYEQYF. CDR3 sequence (DNA): TGTGCCAGTATCACAGATTTCTACGAGCAGTACTTC.

The rearrangement links TRBV10-1 to TRBJ2-1, with TRBD1 as a possible D gene (5 bases). Germline V lookup: CDR1 WNHNN, CDR2 SYGVQD (reference sequence). CDR3 size: 15 residues. The V end was cut by 8 bases, the J end by 8 bases, with 22 bases between. CDR3 DNA: TGCGCCAGCCGGAGCGTGGGGCCTACTACACATGAGCAGTTCTTC. Amino acids: CASRSVGPTTHEQFF.

The rearrangement joins TRBV27 to TRBJ2-1; D is possibly TRBD2 (5 bases). The CDR3 is made up of 13 amino acids. V was cut by 5 bases and J by 7 bases, with 12 bases left in between. The germline V gene has CDR1 MNHEY and CDR2 SMNVEV (reference sequence). Here the CDR3 reads CASSPPRGNEQFF. DNA of the CDR3: TGTGCCAGCAGTCCCCCTCGGGGAAATGAGCAGTTCTTC.

The rearrangement links TRBV19 to TRBJ2-7, with D possibly matching TRBD1 (5 bases). V gave up 3 bases and J gave up 0 bases, with 9 bases separating them. CDR3 size: 14 residues. Germline loops: CDR1 LNHDA, CDR2 SQIVND (reference sequence). The chain's CDR3 is CASSMGRGSYEQYF. The CDR3 coding sequence is TGTGCCAGTAGTATGGGTAGGGGCTCCTACGAGCAGTACTTC.

This chain links TRBV27 with TRBJ1-5, with 9 bases lining up with TRBD1. CDR1 and CDR2 from the germline V gene are MNHEY and SMNVEV (reference sequence). The CDR3 contains 17 residues. J lost 6 bases, V lost 5 bases, and 14 bases had no gene match. The CDR3 DNA follows: TGTGCCAGCAGTGCATTCACCGGGACAGGGAAGGGTCAGCCCCAGCATTTT. Protein product: CASSAFTGTGKGQPQHF.

This sequence joins TRBV7-2 and TRBJ1-4; D remains ambiguous. Germline lookup yields CDR1 SGHTA and CDR2 FQGNSA. V was clipped by 3 bases and J by 6 bases, with 17 bases between them. The CDR3 sequence is 16 residues long. CDR3 in amino acids: CASSLVGREGYEKLFF. The DNA for the CDR3 is TGTGCCAGCAGCTTGGTTGGGCGTGAGGGCTATGAAAAACTGTTTTTT. Full variable domain (missing parts from reference TRBV7-2 and TRBJ1-4): GAGVSQSPSNKVTEKGKDVELRCDPISGHTALYWYRQSLGQGLEFLIYFQGNSAPDKSGLPSDRFSAERTGGSVSTLTIQRTQQEDSAVYLCASSLVGREGYEKLFFGSGTQLSVL.

The V gene is TRBV5-1, the J gene TRBJ2-7; the match to TRBD2 covers 13 bases. V lost 3 bases and J lost 3; bases outside the gene matches: 21. Looked up from germline, CDR1 is SGHRS and CDR2 is YFSETQ. The CDR3 is made up of 21 amino acids. Written as DNA, the CDR3 is TGCGCCAGCAGCTCAAAACCGGGACTAGCGGGAAATGTGAGGTATCGCTACGAGCAGTACTTC. Translated: CASSSKPGLAGNVRYRYEQYF.

The rearrangement uses TRBV28 and TRBJ2-7; maybe TRBD1 (5 bases). CDR3 length: 14 amino acids. Germline assignment: CDR1 MDHEN and CDR2 SYDVKM. V was pared by 4 bases and J by 9 bases, with 19 bases between. The CDR3 sequence is CASSYRSYSSGQYF. The CDR3 DNA reads TGTGCCAGCAGTTACAGGAGCTACAGTTCCGGGCAGTACTTC.

The V gene is TRBV6-1, the J gene TRBJ1-2; D unresolved. Germline CDR1 MNHNS, CDR2 SASEGT. Trimming took off 4 bases at V and 5 bases at J, with 17 bases between the two ends. CDR3 length: 15 residues. Written as DNA, the CDR3 is TGTGCCAGCAGTGCGACGGGTAAAGAAAGATATGGCTACACCTTC. It is translated as CASSATGKERYGYTF.

The rearrangement joins TRBV28 to TRBJ1-1; 10 bases match TRBD1. CDR3 size: 17 residues. V was clipped by 4 bases and J by 0 bases; unmatched bases: 8. The germline V gene has CDR1 MDHEN and CDR2 SYDVKM. The CDR3 here is CASSSASGTGVNTEAFF. The DNA for the CDR3 is TGTGCCAGCAGTTCTGCCTCCGGGACAGGGGTGAACACTGAAGCTTTCTTT.

A single count supports this clone. CDR3 coding DNA: TGTGCCAGCACTAGACTAGCGCTGAACACCGGGGAGCTGTTTTTT. Its protein product is CASTRLALNTGELFF. This chain connects TRBV11-2 to TRBJ2-2, with 8 nucleotides matching TRBD2. The CDR3 length is 15 residues. V dropped 7 bases and J dropped 1; count of bases not matched to a gene: 5. Germline V gene data show CDR1 as SGHAT and CDR2 as FQNNGV.

The chain is built from TRBV9 and TRBJ1-1; TRBD1 matches 7 bases. Germline assignment: CDR1 SGDLS and CDR2 YYNGEE. With 4 bases clipped from V and 9 bases from J, the junction kept 12 bases outside the gene matches. The CDR3 consists of 14 residues. DNA of the CDR3: TGTGCCAGCAGCCGGGACAGTCACCCCTTTCAAGCTTTCTTT. It yields the protein CASSRDSHPFQAFF.

This clone was recorded only once. This sequence joins TRBV7-8 and TRBJ1-1; D unresolved. Germline-derived CDR1 and CDR2 are SGHVS and FQNEAQ. Trimming removed 3 bases at V and 3 bases at J, with 17 bases between. The CDR3 consists of 16 residues. The CDR3, as DNA: TGTGCCAGCAGCTTCATTTGGTCGAATGGGGACACTGAAGCTTTCTTT. It translates to CASSFIWSNGDTEAFF.